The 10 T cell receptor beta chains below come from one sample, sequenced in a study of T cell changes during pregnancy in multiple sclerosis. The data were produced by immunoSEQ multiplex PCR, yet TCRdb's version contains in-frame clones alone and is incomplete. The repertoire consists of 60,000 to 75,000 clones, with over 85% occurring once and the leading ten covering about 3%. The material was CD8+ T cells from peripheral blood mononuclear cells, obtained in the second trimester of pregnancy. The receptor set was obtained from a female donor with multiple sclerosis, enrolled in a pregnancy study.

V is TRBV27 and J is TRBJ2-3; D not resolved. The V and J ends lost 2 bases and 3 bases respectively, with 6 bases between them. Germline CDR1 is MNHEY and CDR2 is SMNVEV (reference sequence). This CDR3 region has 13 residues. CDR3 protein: CASSLALTDTQYF. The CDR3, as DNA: TGTGCCAGCAGTTTAGCCCTAACAGATACGCAGTATTTT.

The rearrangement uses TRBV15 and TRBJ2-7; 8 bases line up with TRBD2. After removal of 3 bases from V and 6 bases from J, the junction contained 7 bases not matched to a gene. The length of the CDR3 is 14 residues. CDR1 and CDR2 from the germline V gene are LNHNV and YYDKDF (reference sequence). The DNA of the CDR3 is TGTGCCACCAGCAGGGGACTAGAAGGCGGCGAGCAGTACTTC. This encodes CATSRGLEGGEQYF.

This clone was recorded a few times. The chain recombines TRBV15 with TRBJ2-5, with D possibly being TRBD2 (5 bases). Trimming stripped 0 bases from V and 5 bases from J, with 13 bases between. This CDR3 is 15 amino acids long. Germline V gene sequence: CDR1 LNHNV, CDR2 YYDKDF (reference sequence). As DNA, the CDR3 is TGTGCCACCAGCAGAGATGGGGAGCCAAGTGAGACCCAGTACTTC. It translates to CATSRDGEPSETQYF.

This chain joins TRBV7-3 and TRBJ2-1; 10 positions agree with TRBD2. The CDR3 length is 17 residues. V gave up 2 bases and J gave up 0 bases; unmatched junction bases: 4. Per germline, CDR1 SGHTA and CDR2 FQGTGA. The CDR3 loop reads CASSLASSGSSYNEQFF. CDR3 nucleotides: TGTGCCAGCAGCTTAGCGTCTAGCGGGAGCTCCTACAATGAGCAGTTCTTC. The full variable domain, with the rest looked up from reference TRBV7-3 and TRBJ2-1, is GAGVSQTPSNKVTEKGKYVELRCDPISGHTALYWYRQSLGQGPEFLIYFQGTGAADDSGLPNDRFFAVRPEGSVSTLKIQRTERGDSAVYLCASSLASSGSSYNEQFFGPGTRLTVL.

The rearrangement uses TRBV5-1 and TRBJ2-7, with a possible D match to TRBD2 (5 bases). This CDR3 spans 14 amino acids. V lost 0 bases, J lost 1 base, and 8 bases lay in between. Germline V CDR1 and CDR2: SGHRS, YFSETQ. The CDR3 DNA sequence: TGCGCCAGCAGCTTGGATCCGGGGTCCTACGAGCAGTACTTC. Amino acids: CASSLDPGSYEQYF.

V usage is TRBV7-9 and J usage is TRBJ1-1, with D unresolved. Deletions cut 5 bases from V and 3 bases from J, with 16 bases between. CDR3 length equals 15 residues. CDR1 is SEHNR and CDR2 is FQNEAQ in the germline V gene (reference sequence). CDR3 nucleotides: TGTGCCAGCAGCCCCCATGTCGGGTTGGACACTGAAGCTTTCTTT. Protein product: CASSPHVGLDTEAFF.

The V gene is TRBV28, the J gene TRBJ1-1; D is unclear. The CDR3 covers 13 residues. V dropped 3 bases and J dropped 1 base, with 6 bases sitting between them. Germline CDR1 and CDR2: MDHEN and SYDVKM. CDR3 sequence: CASSFRGNTEAFF. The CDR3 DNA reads TGTGCCAGCAGTTTTCGGGGGAACACTGAAGCTTTCTTT.

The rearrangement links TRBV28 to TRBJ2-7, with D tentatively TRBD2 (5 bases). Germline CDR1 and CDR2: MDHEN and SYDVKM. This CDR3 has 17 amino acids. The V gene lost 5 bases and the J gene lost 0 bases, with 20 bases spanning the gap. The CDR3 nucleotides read TGTGCCAGCAGTCCGGTAATAGTGCGAGGAGGCTCCTACGAGCAGTACTTC. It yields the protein CASSPVIVRGGSYEQYF.

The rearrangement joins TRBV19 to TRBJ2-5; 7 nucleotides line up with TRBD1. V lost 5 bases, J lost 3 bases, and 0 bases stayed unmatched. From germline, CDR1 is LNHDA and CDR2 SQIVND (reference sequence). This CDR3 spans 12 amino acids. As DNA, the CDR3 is TGTGCCAGTAGTGGGACAGAAGAGACCCAGTACTTC. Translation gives CASSGTEETQYF.

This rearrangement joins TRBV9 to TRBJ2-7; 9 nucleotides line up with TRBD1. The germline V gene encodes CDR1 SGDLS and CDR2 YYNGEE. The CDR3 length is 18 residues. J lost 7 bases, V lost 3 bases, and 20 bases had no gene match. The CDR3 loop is CASSAYSSPGQGTREQYF. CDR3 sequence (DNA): TGTGCCAGCAGCGCTTACTCCTCTCCGGGACAGGGTACGAGGGAGCAGTACTTC.